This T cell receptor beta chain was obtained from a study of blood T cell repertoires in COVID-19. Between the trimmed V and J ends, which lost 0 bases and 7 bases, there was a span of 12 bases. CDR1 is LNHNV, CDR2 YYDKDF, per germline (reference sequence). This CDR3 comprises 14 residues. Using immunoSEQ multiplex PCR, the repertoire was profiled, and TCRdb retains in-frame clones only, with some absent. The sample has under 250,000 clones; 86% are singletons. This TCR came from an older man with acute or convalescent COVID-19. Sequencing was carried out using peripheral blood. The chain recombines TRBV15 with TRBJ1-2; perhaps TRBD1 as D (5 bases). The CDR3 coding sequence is TGTGCCACCAGCAGAGATAGAGCAGGGCTTGGCTACACCTTC. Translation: CATSRDRAGLGYTF.